Listed below are T cell receptor beta chains from one sample, sequenced in a study of T-cell reconstitution after alpha-beta-depleted transplantation in children. One entry per CDR3 protein results from TCRdb running MiXCR on the PCR reads. The table shows hundreds of thousands of distinct CDR3 sequences, with 16% occurring only once. The input for sequencing was PBMCs from the stem cell graft donor, taken from the stem cell graft. These TCRs come from a human donor who donated a stem cell graft to a child with acute myeloid leukemia. Both conserved end residues are part of each CDR3. The D gene is left open where the match is weak. Clone size is not always given. Where it is, it says once, few, many or a class for expanded clones.

J | size | D | V | DNA | CDR3
TRBJ2-1 | many | NA | TRBV20-1 | TGCAGTGCTAGAGACCCCAGAAGCCCGCCCTACAATGAGCAGTTCTTC | CSARDPRSPPYNEQFF
TRBJ2-1 | many | TRBD2 | TRBV12-3/TRBV12-4 | TGTGCCAGCAGTTTGTGGACTAGCGGGGGCAATGAGCAGTTCTTC | CASSLWTSGGNEQFF
TRBJ2-1 | NA | TRBD1 | TRBV29-1 | TGCAGCGTTGAGGACAGGGTATCGGATGAGCAGTTCTTC | CSVEDRVSDEQFF
TRBJ2-5 | many | NA | TRBV10-3 | TGTGCCATCAGTGGAACAGGGGACGGGGGAGAGACCCAGTACTTC | CAISGTGDGGETQYF
TRBJ1-2 | NA | NA | TRBV5-5 | TGTGCCAGCGGCCTGAGGGACACCTACTATGGCTACACCTTC | CASGLRDTYYGYTF
TRBJ2-2 | few | TRBD1 | TRBV5-1 | TGCGCCAGCAGCTTGGCGGGGACAGTTACGCCCACCGGGGAGCTGTTTTTT | CASSLAGTVTPTGELFF
TRBJ1-2 | many | NA | TRBV6-5 | TGTGCCAGCAGTTATCCAGAGAGGGAAGCTGATGGCTACACCTTC | CASSYPEREADGYTF
TRBJ2-7 | few | NA | TRBV30 | TGTGCCTGGAGTGACTCCTACGAGCAGTACTTC | CAWSDSYEQYF
TRBJ2-1 | many | NA | TRBV29-1 | TGCAGCGTTGTCACTAGCTCCTACAATGAGCAGTTCTTC | CSVVTSSYNEQFF
TRBJ2-5 | NA | NA | TRBV12-3/TRBV12-4 | TGTGCCAGCAGTTTAGCGGGGTGGGGGGGCGCGAGCCAAGAGACCCAGTACTTC | CASSLAGWGGASQETQYF
TRBJ2-7 | few | NA | TRBV20-1 | TGCAGTGCTAGGAGCCTAGCACAAAGCTCCTACGAGCAGTACTTC | CSARSLAQSSYEQYF
TRBJ2-5 | few | NA | TRBV7-9 | TGTGCCAGCGACAACACGGGGGGCGAAGAGACCCAGTACTTC | CASDNTGGEETQYF
TRBJ2-7 | few | NA | TRBV10-3 | TGTGCCATCAGTGAGTCTGAGGCAAGGCTCTACGAGCAGTACTTC | CAISESEARLYEQYF
TRBJ2-1 | many | NA | TRBV29-1 | TGCAGCGTTAGCCCAGGGGGGAATGAGCAGTTCTTC | CSVSPGGNEQFF
TRBJ1-5 | NA | NA | TRBV20-1 | TGCAGTGCTAGTATTTTGGGGGAGGGTAGCAATCAGCCCCAGCATTTT | CSASILGEGSNQPQHF
TRBJ1-6 | NA | NA | TRBV20-1 | TGCAGTGCTAGAGATCAGGGCAGGGATGGCTCACCCCTCCACTTT | CSARDQGRDGSPLHF
TRBJ1-5 | few | NA | TRBV4-2 | TGTGCCAGCAGCCAAGATGGGGACAGCAATCAGCCCCAGCATTTT | CASSQDGDSNQPQHF
TRBJ2-7 | few | TRBD1 | TRBV5-1 | TGCGCCAGCAAGCTATTCGGGACAGGGGGCTACGAGCAGTACTTC | CASKLFGTGGYEQYF